This T cell receptor beta chain was sequenced in a study of Ad26.COV2.S vaccination and SARS-CoV-2 variants. Overall study results and limits: It is possible that the TCR breadth and depth analyses underestimated the total T cell responses. After vaccination, substantial breadth of spike-specific CD8+ and CD4+ responses was reported. Recipients of either vaccine or placebo displayed similar breadth of non-spike TCRs.

About this clone itself: Its antigen remains unknown.

The protocol was immunoSEQ multiplex PCR, while the TCRdb copy is restricted to in-frame clones and leaves out a portion. The sample has some 350,000 clones, 92% seen once. This sequence originates from a human donor who had recovered from COVID-19. Sample: peripheral blood, taken after recovery from COVID-19.

The CDR3 sequence is CASHPGGNYGYTF. The CDR3 DNA reads TGTGCCAGCCACCCTGGGGGGAACTATGGCTACACCTTC. The rearrangement joins TRBV3-1 (or the pseudogene TRBV3-2) to TRBJ1-2, with a weak D call TRBD1 (5 bases). Between the trimmed V and J ends, which lost 8 bases and 2 bases, there was a span of 12 bases. Germline V lookup: CDR1 LGHDT, CDR2 YNNKEL (reference sequence). CDR3 length: 13 residues.